A single sample gave rise to the 28 T cell receptor beta chains below, sequenced in a study of T cell responses to AZD1222 COVID-19 vaccine. Assay used: immunoSEQ multiplex PCR; TCRdb lists only in-frame clones, some missing. This table holds some 120,000 clones, around 87% found once. The starting material was peripheral blood, obtained on day 0 of AZD1222 vaccination. These receptors all stem from an adult in good health.

This clone has only a few counts. V usage is TRBV3-1 (or the pseudogene TRBV3-2) and J usage is TRBJ1-2; 9 bases agree with TRBD1. The CDR3 totals 14 residues. V was pared by 1 base and J by 9 bases, with 6 bases of the junction left unmatched. Looked up from germline, CDR1 is LGHDT and CDR2 is YNNKEL (reference sequence). Here the CDR3 DNA reads TGTGCCAGCAGCCAAGCCTGGGACAGGGTGAGCTACACCTTC. This codes for CASSQAWDRVSYTF.

This clone is categorized as large. The chain recombines TRBV6-1 with TRBJ1-6; 10 nucleotides align to TRBD1. The CDR3 loop spans 15 amino acids. V dropped 1 base and J dropped 9; count of bases not matched to a gene: 3. CDR1 and CDR2 from the germline V gene are MNHNS and SASEGT. DNA of the CDR3: TGTGCCAGCAGTGAAGAGACAGGGGGCGGTTCACCCCTCCACTTT. This gives the protein CASSEETGGGSPLHF.

V and J are TRBV7-2 and TRBJ2-1, with TRBD2 identical over 10 bases. The J segment lost 8 bases and the V segment lost 1 base, leaving 11 bases of the junction unmatched. Germline V gene data show CDR1 as SGHTA and CDR2 as FQGNSA. CDR3 length: 17 amino acids. In DNA form, the CDR3 reads TGTGCCAGCAGCTTAGGCCCAGCGGGGGGGCCGGGCTATGAGCAGTTCTTC. Amino acids: CASSLGPAGGPGYEQFF.

This sequence joins TRBV5-4 and TRBJ2-2, with 7 nucleotides matching TRBD1. CDR3 length equals 16 residues. V trimming: 4 bases; J trimming: 1 base; junction bases outside the gene matches: 7. The germline CDR1 and CDR2 sequences are SGHNT and YYREEE (reference sequence). The CDR3 sequence: CASSDRDRWNTGELFF. The CDR3 nucleotides are TGTGCCAGCAGCGATCGGGACAGATGGAACACCGGGGAGCTGTTTTTT.

With respect to this clone: At one end the junction does not follow the germline gene, possibly because of a read error. The chain links TRBV15 to TRBJ1-5; TRBD1 matches 9 bases. Germline-derived CDR1 and CDR2 are LNHNV and YYDKDF (reference sequence). The length of the CDR3 is 15 residues. CDR3 sequence: CATSGDRGNYQPQHF. CDR3 sequence (DNA): TGTGCCACCAGCGGAGACAGGGGGAACTATCAGCCCCAGCATTTT. The full variable domain, its missing parts supplied by reference TRBV15 and TRBJ1-5, is DAMVIQNPRYQVTQFGKPVTLSCSQTLNHNVMYWYQQKSSQAPKLLFHYYDKDFNNEADTPDNFQSRRPNTSFCFLDIRSPGLGDTAMYLCATSGDRGNYQPQHFGDGTRLSIL.

The chain has TRBV11-3 and TRBJ2-1; TRBD1 or TRBD2 may be the D gene (6 bases each). This CDR3 spans 19 amino acids. Germline V gene lookup returns CDR1 SGHNT and CDR2 YENEEA. Trimming removed 0 bases from V and 9 bases from J, with 27 bases in between. CDR3 in DNA: TGTGCCAGCAGCTTAGATTCCGGGGGCCAGAGGGTGAGTGGAGGTGAGCAGTTCTTC. Its protein is CASSLDSGGQRVSGGEQFF.

The V and J genes are TRBV30 and TRBJ1-1, with D possibly being TRBD1 (5 bases). There are 12 residues in the CDR3. Germline V gene data show CDR1 as GTSNPN and CDR2 as SVGIG (reference sequence). Trimming removed 1 base from V and 7 bases from J, with 10 bases in between. The CDR3 DNA follows: TGTGCCTGGAGTGCTGTGGGGGATGAAGCTTTCTTT. Encoded protein: CAWSAVGDEAFF.

The chain links TRBV6-6 to TRBJ1-4; the match to TRBD1 covers 8 bases. Germline V gene data show CDR1 as MNHNY and CDR2 as SVGAGI (reference sequence). CDR3 length: 15 residues. V trimming: 6 bases; J trimming: 7 bases; junction bases outside the gene matches: 10. The CDR3 DNA reads TGTGCCAGCAGGACCTCAGGGGGCGGGGGTGAAAAACTGTTTTTT. As protein: CASRTSGGGGEKLFF.

This chain connects TRBV5-4 to TRBJ2-7; no firm D call. The V end lost 0 bases, the J end lost 0 bases, and 7 bases lay between the germline ends. The CDR3 is 14 residues long. CDR1 and CDR2 (germline): SGHNT, YYREEE (reference sequence). CDR3 sequence: CASSLEPSSYEQYF. The CDR3 DNA reads as TGTGCCAGCAGCTTGGAACCTTCCTCCTACGAGCAGTACTTC.

V usage is TRBV28 and J usage is TRBJ2-6; D remains unclear. The CDR3 is made up of 15 amino acids. The V gene's germline CDR1 is MDHEN and CDR2 SYDVKM. V dropped 4 bases and J dropped 0 bases, with 7 bases sitting between them. CDR3 coding DNA: TGTGCCAGCAGTTCTCCGGGCTCTGGGGCCAACGTCCTGACTTTC. Translated: CASSSPGSGANVLTF.

This sequence joins TRBV6-5 and TRBJ2-1; no clear D gene. Trimming took off 7 bases at V and 8 bases at J, with 21 bases between the two ends. The length of the CDR3 is 15 residues. The germline gives CDR1 MNHEY, CDR2 SVGAGI. CDR3 sequence: CASTPLRNYYDEQFF. In DNA form, the CDR3 reads TGTGCCAGCACCCCCCTTCGTAACTATTACGATGAGCAGTTCTTC.

The chain links TRBV3-1 (or the pseudogene TRBV3-2) to TRBJ2-7, with D unclear. V lost 2 bases and J lost 3, with 8 bases in between. Per the germline V gene, CDR1 is LGHDT and CDR2 is YNNKEL (reference sequence). This CDR3 comprises 13 residues. The CDR3 region has the DNA TGTGCCAGCAGCCAACAGTTTAACTACGAGCAGTACTTC. It specifies CASSQQFNYEQYF.

The chain has TRBV6-5 and TRBJ1-2, with D unresolved. The CDR3 totals 14 residues. Germline values: CDR1 MNHEY, CDR2 SVGAGI. V dropped 4 bases and J dropped 7 bases, with 16 bases sitting between them. The CDR3 sequence: CASSSSRVASGYTF. DNA for the CDR3: TGTGCCAGCAGTTCGAGCCGGGTAGCGAGTGGCTACACCTTC.

This clone was seen only once. The rearrangement joins TRBV5-1 to TRBJ2-2, with D unresolved. Germline V gives CDR1 SGHRS, CDR2 YFSETQ. This CDR3 has 11 amino acids. V lost 4 bases and J lost 6, with 4 bases in between. CDR3 protein: CASSPSGELFF. As DNA, the CDR3 is TGCGCCAGCAGCCCATCCGGGGAGCTGTTTTTT.

The chain uses TRBV7-9 and TRBJ2-1; 8 nucleotides line up with TRBD2. The length of the CDR3 is 15 residues. Per germline, CDR1 SEHNR and CDR2 FQNEAQ (reference sequence). V lost 5 bases and J lost 5; bases outside the gene matches: 8. The CDR3 DNA sequence: TGTGCCAGCAGCCTCGGGGGGGTCCCCCACAATGAGCAGTTCTTC. Protein product: CASSLGGVPHNEQFF.

The rearrangement joins TRBV7-2 to TRBJ1-5; D is ambiguous. Germline assignment: CDR1 SGHTA and CDR2 FQGNSA. V lost 4 bases and J 0 bases, leaving 10 bases between the germline ends. The CDR3 runs 15 residues. The CDR3 region has the DNA TGTGCCAGCAGCTACGGAACTTATAGCAATCAGCCCCAGCATTTT. It encodes CASSYGTYSNQPQHF.

The rearrangement joins TRBV2 to TRBJ2-1; D call uncertain. Trimming took off 8 bases at V and 8 bases at J, with 10 bases between the two ends. This CDR3 is 11 amino acids long. The germline V gene encodes CDR1 SNHLY and CDR2 FYNNEI. In DNA form, the CDR3 reads TGTGCCAGCGGTCAGCTCGATGAGCAGTTCTTC. Amino acids: CASGQLDEQFF.

A note on this clone: Within the sample, other DNA sequences also encode this same CDR3. The chain uses TRBV18 and TRBJ1-1, with unresolved D. The CDR3 length is 13 residues. CDR1 is KGHSH, CDR2 LQKENI, per germline. V was shortened by 5 bases and J by 0 bases, with 7 bases between the two germline ends. The CDR3 DNA sequence: TGTGCCAGCTCAAGAGACTTGAACACTGAAGCTTTCTTT. As protein: CASSRDLNTEAFF.

The J gene is TRBJ2-1, the V gene TRBV5-4; 11 bases are a match to TRBD2. Looked up from germline, CDR1 is SGHNT and CDR2 is YYREEE (reference sequence). J gave up 4 bases and V 4 bases, and 13 bases lay outside the gene matches. The CDR3 is 18 residues long. CDR3 residues: CASSRVTTSGERYNEQFF. The CDR3 DNA reads as TGTGCCAGCAGCCGGGTCACGACTAGCGGGGAAAGATACAATGAGCAGTTCTTC.

This clone was counted once. The chain joins TRBV7-9 to TRBJ2-7; maybe TRBD1 (6 bases). This CDR3 is 12 amino acids long. V was cut by 4 bases and J by 5 bases, with 9 bases left in between. CDR1 is SEHNR, CDR2 FQNEAQ, per germline (reference sequence). CDR3 in amino acids: CASSSQGNEQYF. In nucleotides, the CDR3 is TGTGCCAGCAGCTCACAGGGAAACGAGCAGTACTTC.

The rearrangement uses TRBV7-2 and TRBJ2-2, with D unclear. The CDR3 extends over 14 amino acids. Trimming removed 1 base from V and 3 bases from J, with 6 bases in between. The germline CDR1 and CDR2 sequences are SGHTA and FQGNSA. The CDR3, as DNA: TGTGCCAGCAGCTTAGATCTGTACACCGGGGAGCTGTTTTTT. It codes for CASSLDLYTGELFF.

CDR3 sequence: CSVGPTGGRTETQYF. The CDR3 DNA is TGCAGCGTTGGACCGACAGGGGGGAGAACAGAGACCCAGTACTTC. This rearrangement joins TRBV29-1 to TRBJ2-5, with 9 bases matching TRBD1. The junction had 10 bases not matched to a gene; V was cut back by 4 bases and J by 4 bases. The CDR3 runs 15 residues. CDR1 and CDR2 (germline): SQVTM, ANQGSEA.

This clone was recorded a few times. V and J are TRBV6-1 and TRBJ1-5; 8 bases match TRBD1. V shed 3 bases, J shed 5 bases, and the junction held 3 bases outside the gene matches. This CDR3 has 14 amino acids. The germline V gene encodes CDR1 MNHNS and CDR2 SASEGT. In DNA, the CDR3 is TGTGCCAGCAGTGAGACAGGGGAACATCAGCCCCAGCATTTT. It encodes CASSETGEHQPQHF.

The V call is TRBV5-1, the J call TRBJ2-2; possible D gene TRBD2, 5 bases. The CDR3 runs 17 residues. Germline V gene sequence: CDR1 SGHRS, CDR2 YFSETQ. Trimming stripped 0 bases from V and 0 bases from J, with 12 bases between. For the CDR3, the DNA is TGCGCCAGCAGCTTGGTTGGAGGACGTGCGAACACCGGGGAGCTGTTTTTT. Protein sequence: CASSLVGGRANTGELFF.

This clone was observed once. The chain uses TRBV7-2 and TRBJ1-3; no firm D call. This CDR3 contains 16 residues. Trimming stripped 5 bases from V and 1 base from J, with 15 bases between. Germline CDR1 SGHTA, CDR2 FQGNSA. CDR3 coding DNA: TGTGCCAGCAGCCCCCAGCCGGTGGGGTCTGGAAACACCATATATTTT. This sequence encodes CASSPQPVGSGNTIYF.

CDR3: CASSASGQNNSPLHF. The CDR3 bases are TGTGCCAGCAGCGCTTCGGGACAGAATAATTCACCCCTCCACTTT. The chain has TRBV9 and TRBJ1-6, with TRBD1 matching over 7 bases. The CDR3 spans 15 residues. V lost 3 bases, J lost 5 bases, and 5 bases stayed unmatched. Germline assignment: CDR1 SGDLS and CDR2 YYNGEE. The entire variable domain, with the rest obtained from reference TRBV9 and TRBJ1-6, is as follows: DSGVTQTPKHLITATGQRVTLRCSPRSGDLSVYWYQQSLDQGLQFLIQYYNGEERAKGNILERFSAQQFPDLHSELNLSSLELGDSALYFCASSASGQNNSPLHFGNGTRLTVT.

The CDR3 bases are TGTGCCAGCAGGGACGGCAGCGTGAACACTGAAGCTTTCTTT. This sequence encodes CASRDGSVNTEAFF. The rearrangement joins TRBV27 to TRBJ1-1; D ambiguous. The CDR3 has 14 residues. Germline V gives CDR1 MNHEY, CDR2 SMNVEV (reference sequence). Trimming took 6 bases from V and 0 from J, leaving 11 bases between them.

The CDR3 DNA reads as TGTGCCAGCAGCCCAGAAAAAGAGATACAAGGAGCTAACTATGGCTACACCTTC. Translation gives CASSPEKEIQGANYGYTF. This sequence joins TRBV5-6 and TRBJ1-2, with D uncertain. The V gene lost 4 bases and the J gene lost 0 bases, with 22 bases spanning the gap. The CDR3 is 18 amino acids. Germline CDR1 SGHDT, CDR2 YYEEEE.